These 11 T cell receptor beta chains originate from one sample sequenced in a study of hypomethylating agent response in myelodysplastic syndrome. TCRdb's copy holds only in-frame clones and misses some; the assay was immunoSEQ multiplex PCR. The sample carries under 5,500 clones, 84% recorded once. The sample here was bone marrow, taken before or after starting hypomethylating agent treatment for myelodysplastic syndrome (not recorded which). These receptors were obtained from a human donor with myelodysplastic syndrome.

V usage is TRBV6-6 and J usage is TRBJ1-2; 10 bases match TRBD1. Germline V lookup: CDR1 MNHNY, CDR2 SVGAGI (reference sequence). The V and J ends lost 9 bases and 2 bases, in that order; junction bases with no gene match: 3. The length of the CDR3 is 13 residues. CDR3 sequence (DNA): TGTGCCAGTTCGACAGGGGGCAACTATGGCTACACCTTC. It yields the protein CASSTGGNYGYTF.

The chain couples TRBV6-1 to TRBJ2-6; no clear D gene. CDR3 length: 13 amino acids. The germline V gene encodes CDR1 MNHNS and CDR2 SASEGT. V was cut by 4 bases and J by 4 bases, with 5 bases left in between. The CDR3 coding sequence is TGTGCCAGCAGTGGTGTGGGGGCCAACGTCCTGACTTTC. This codes for CASSGVGANVLTF.

The rearrangement links TRBV14 to TRBJ2-1, with D maybe TRBD2 (6 bases). Trimming stripped 4 bases from V and 1 base from J, with 14 bases between. The CDR3 contains 16 residues. CDR1 is SGHDN, CDR2 FVKESK, per germline. CDR3 sequence reads: CASSPSAGWSYNEQFF. The CDR3 region has the DNA TGTGCCAGCAGCCCTAGTGCGGGGTGGTCCTACAATGAGCAGTTCTTC. The whole variable domain, remainder taken from reference TRBV14 and TRBJ2-1, is EAGVTQFPSHSVIEKGQTVTLRCDPISGHDNLYWYRRVMGKEIKFLLHFVKESKQDESGMPNNRFLAERTGGTYSTLKVQPAELEDSGVYFCASSPSAGWSYNEQFFGPGTRLTVL.

This chain connects TRBV6-5 to TRBJ2-7; 7 bases align to TRBD1. CDR3 length: 15 residues. Germline CDR1 and CDR2: MNHEY and SVGAGI. The trim removed 6 bases at V and 3 bases at J, leaving 11 bases unmatched. The CDR3 region is CASRLYSGTVYEQYF. CDR3 sequence (DNA): TGTGCCAGCAGACTATATTCCGGGACAGTCTACGAGCAGTACTTC.

V usage is TRBV15 and J usage is TRBJ2-7, with 8 nucleotides matching TRBD1. Trimming at V came to 1 base and at J to 3 bases, leaving 5 bases not matched to a gene. This CDR3 is built from 15 residues. Germline loops: CDR1 LNHNV, CDR2 YYDKDF (reference sequence). CDR3 loop: CATSRGVGQGYEQYF. CDR3 coding DNA: TGTGCCACCAGCAGAGGAGTCGGACAGGGCTACGAGCAGTACTTC.

The chain combines TRBV20-1 with TRBJ1-2, with D possibly TRBD1 on 6 matching bases. Germline loops: CDR1 DFQATT, CDR2 SNEGSKA (reference sequence). The CDR3 runs to 11 residues. V gave up 7 bases and J gave up 4 bases, with 10 bases separating them. CDR3 region: CSGGAVYGYTF. For the CDR3, the DNA is TGCAGTGGGGGGGCGGTCTATGGCTACACCTTC.

The gene calls are TRBV6-5 and TRBJ1-2, with D possibly being TRBD1 (5 bases). V was trimmed by 6 bases and J by 3 bases, leaving 14 bases between them. CDR1 is MNHEY and CDR2 is SVGAGI in the germline V gene. This CDR3 contains 14 residues. CDR3 in amino acids: CASSNEGLYYGYTF. The CDR3 DNA reads TGTGCCAGCAGCAACGAGGGGCTCTACTATGGCTACACCTTC.

This rearrangement joins TRBV7-6 to TRBJ2-1; D is undetermined. The CDR3 loop spans 13 amino acids. The V gene lost 1 base and the J gene lost 6 bases, with 7 bases spanning the gap. CDR1 and CDR2 (germline): SGHVS, FNYEAQ. CDR3 nucleotide sequence: TGTGCCAGCAGCTTAGGGTGGACCAATGAGCAGTTCTTC. Its translation: CASSLGWTNEQFF.

This chain connects TRBV5-4 to TRBJ2-3; D is possibly TRBD1 (6 bases). Germline V CDR1 and CDR2: SGHNT, YYREEE (reference sequence). The CDR3 extends over 14 amino acids. V was pared by 3 bases and J by 2 bases, with 10 bases between. In nucleotides, the CDR3 is TGTGCCAGCAGCTCGGACAGTAACACAGATACGCAGTATTTT. As protein: CASSSDSNTDTQYF. Complete variable domain (other parts from reference TRBV5-4 and TRBJ2-3): ETGVTQSPTHLIKTRGQQVTLRCSSQSGHNTVSWYQQALGQGPQFIFQYYREEENGRGNFPPRFSGLQFPNYSSELNVNALELDDSALYLCASSSDSNTDTQYFGPGTRLTVL.

V gene TRBV2 combines with J gene TRBJ2-7; no definite D call. Trimming stripped 5 bases from V and 3 bases from J, with 14 bases between. The CDR3 covers 14 residues. CDR1 and CDR2 (germline): SNHLY, FYNNEI. The CDR3 reads CASSTISGNYEQYF. CDR3 DNA sequence: TGTGCCAGCAGTACCATCTCCGGCAACTACGAGCAGTACTTC.

This chain links TRBV11-3 with TRBJ1-1, with a possible D match to TRBD1 (5 bases). The germline gives CDR1 SGHNT, CDR2 YENEEA. The CDR3 contains 13 residues. Trimming shortened V by 5 bases and J by 1 base, and 8 bases separated the two germline ends. The CDR3 region is CASSRGGNTEAFF. The CDR3 nucleotides are TGTGCCAGCAGCCGGGGGGGGAACACTGAAGCTTTCTTT.